A selection of T cell receptor beta chains follows, all from one sample in a study of cytotoxic CD8 clonotypes in ibrutinib-treated CLL. TCRdb keeps only in-frame clones here, not all; method: immunoSEQ multiplex PCR. Of 150,000 to 200,000 clones listed, under 85% were seen once; the top ten hold about 4.3%. Material: PBMCs, obtained after 24 months of ibrutinib treatment. Every receptor here comes from a human donor with chronic lymphocytic leukemia. Each CDR3 is given with its conserved first and last residue. D genes are given only for firm matches. Some rows mark clone size as missing; the rest say once, few, many or name a class of expanded clone.

abundance,v_gene,d_gene,j_gene,CDR3nt,CDR3aa
once,TRBV5-1,TRBD1,TRBJ1-1,TGCGCCAGCAGCAAGGACAGGGTCGATGAAGCTTTCTTT,CASSKDRVDEAFF
NA,TRBV27,NA,TRBJ1-1,TGTGCCAGCAGCCCTAGGGAAGGCACTGAAGCTTTCTTT,CASSPREGTEAFF
few,TRBV30,NA,TRBJ1-6,TGTGCCTGGAGGGCGGCGGGGGATCGGAATTCACCCCTCCACTTT,CAWRAAGDRNSPLHF
NA,TRBV19,NA,TRBJ1-1,TGTGCCAGTACCCCAAAGGGGTTGCGGGAAGCTTTCTTT,CASTPKGLREAFF
NA,TRBV7-9,NA,TRBJ2-6,TGTGCCAGCAGCCCTTCAAGCACTGGGGCCAACGTCCTGACTTTC,CASSPSSTGANVLTF
few,TRBV19,TRBD1,TRBJ1-1,TGTGCCAGTAGTTACCAGCCAGTATCGAGACAGGGGGCAGGGAACACTGAAGCTTTCTTT,CASSYQPVSRQGAGNTEAFF
NA,TRBV5-1,NA,TRBJ2-5,TGCGCCAGCAGCTTGGGGACGGTCCTCCAAGAGACCCAGTACTTC,CASSLGTVLQETQYF
NA,TRBV7-2,NA,TRBJ2-3,TGTGCCAGCAGCTCCCCCTCGGCTGATACGCAGTATTTT,CASSSPSADTQYF
NA,TRBV6-5,NA,TRBJ2-7,TGTGCCAGCAGTTACCGGGACGGCCTCGGGTACGAGCAGTACTTC,CASSYRDGLGYEQYF
NA,TRBV7-2,NA,TRBJ1-1,TGTGCCAGCAGCTTAGCTCCGGGGAACACTGAAGCTTTCTTT,CASSLAPGNTEAFF
NA,TRBV7-3,NA,TRBJ2-4,TGTGCCAGCAGCTACCCGGGAAACATTCAGTACTTC,CASSYPGNIQYF
NA,TRBV2,TRBD2,TRBJ2-2,TGTGCCAGCAAAAGGACTAGCGGGAGGATGATAACCGGGGAGCTGTTTTTT,CASKRTSGRMITGELFF
NA,TRBV6-7,TRBD1,TRBJ2-7,TGTGCCAGCAGCCCTGGACAGGGACCTCAATACGAGCAGTACTTC,CASSPGQGPQYEQYF
NA,TRBV6-1,NA,TRBJ2-7,TGTGCCAGCAGCATAGACGGCTACGAGCAGTACTTC,CASSIDGYEQYF
NA,TRBV7-6,NA,TRBJ1-1,TGTGCCAGCAGCTTAGAAGAAAACACTGAAGCTTTCTTT,CASSLEENTEAFF
NA,TRBV23-1,NA,TRBJ2-2,TGCGCCACCCTAACAGGCGGGAACACCGGGGAGCTGTTTTTT,CATLTGGNTGELFF
NA,TRBV5-4,TRBD1,TRBJ1-2,TGTGCCAGCAGCTTACAGGGGCTTAACTATGGCTACACCTTC,CASSLQGLNYGYTF
NA,TRBV5-1,TRBD1,TRBJ2-4,TGCGCCAGCAGCTTGACAGGGGGCTCAAACATTCAGTACTTC,CASSLTGGSNIQYF
few,TRBV2,NA,TRBJ1-5,TGTGCCAGCAGGGAATCAGAACAGGCTTATCAGCCCCAGCATTTT,CASRESEQAYQPQHF
NA,TRBV4-3,NA,TRBJ1-5,TGCGCCAGCAGCCCCTCCATGGGGCGGGGCCAGCCCCAGCATTTT,CASSPSMGRGQPQHF
NA,TRBV4-1,NA,TRBJ2-3,TGCGCCAGCAGCCAATGGGGGCCAGGGGATACGCAGTATTTT,CASSQWGPGDTQYF
NA,TRBV7-3,TRBD1,TRBJ2-5,TGTGCCAGCAGCTTAGGGGGACAGTCACAAGGGACCCAGTACTTC,CASSLGGQSQGTQYF
NA,TRBV5-1,NA,TRBJ2-6,TGCGCCAGCAGCTTGGCGGTGACTGGGGCCAACGTCCTGACTTTC,CASSLAVTGANVLTF
NA,TRBV7-3,TRBD1,TRBJ1-2,TGTGCCAGCAGCCACGGGACAGGGATCTATGGCTACACCTTC,CASSHGTGIYGYTF
NA,TRBV7-2,NA,TRBJ2-5,TGTGCCAGCAGCTTACCCCAGGGCAGGGAAGGGACCCAGTACTTC,CASSLPQGREGTQYF
NA,TRBV28,TRBD1,TRBJ1-2,TGTGCCAGCAGTTCGACAGGGGCTCCTAACTATGGCTACACCTTC,CASSSTGAPNYGYTF
NA,TRBV19,NA,TRBJ1-1,TGTGCCAGTAACAGACAAGCGAACACTGAAGCTTTCTTT,CASNRQANTEAFF
NA,TRBV6-6,NA,TRBJ2-7,TGTGCCAGCAGCCCCGAGGCCTACGAGCAGTACTTC,CASSPEAYEQYF
NA,TRBV9,NA,TRBJ1-5,TGTGCCAGCAGCCCTCCTTGTCTTGGGGGAGACTATAGCAATCAGCCCCAGCATTTT,CASSPPCLGGDYSNQPQHF
NA,TRBV30,NA,TRBJ2-1,TGTGCCTGCGGGCAGGCGTTCTACAATGAGCAGTTCTTC,CACGQAFYNEQFF
NA,TRBV7-2,TRBD1,TRBJ2-2,TGTGCCAGCAGCTTAGGACAGGGGGCAGGCGGGGAGCTGTTTTTT,CASSLGQGAGGELFF
NA,TRBV2,NA,TRBJ2-2,TGTGCCAGCAGTGGTCCTAGATACGGCTCCGGGGAGCTGTTTTTT,CASSGPRYGSGELFF
NA,TRBV30,NA,TRBJ1-5,TGTGCCTGGAGTTCCGTCCTGGGAAATCAGCCCCAGCATTTT,CAWSSVLGNQPQHF
few,TRBV19,TRBD1,TRBJ1-2,TGTGCCAGTAGTATAGTGGACAGGGAAAGGACCTTC,CASSIVDRERTF
few,TRBV27,NA,TRBJ1-5,TGTGCCAGCGGCAGGTCATGGAATCAGCCCCAGCATTTT,CASGRSWNQPQHF
NA,TRBV12-5,TRBD1,TRBJ2-5,TGTGCTAGTGGTCCACCCAGGGGGCAGCAAGAGACCCAGTACTTC,CASGPPRGQQETQYF
NA,TRBV9,TRBD2,TRBJ2-3,TGTGCCAGCAGCGTGGCCAACGGGAGGGCCTCAGATACGCAGTATTTT,CASSVANGRASDTQYF